The clone carrying this T cell receptor beta chain was found many times. This CDR3 region has 14 residues. The V end was cut by 4 bases, the J end by 3 bases, with 12 bases between. This entry belongs to a study of T-cell reconstitution after alpha-beta-depleted transplantation in children. The TCRbeta library was prepared with unique molecular identifiers. Each CDR3 protein gets one entry after TCRdb re-called the PCR reads with MiXCR. This sample carries a few hundred thousand distinct CDR3 sequences, 9.5% to 15% of them seen once, and the ten largest clones take around 5.8%. This sequence was found in a human donor who donated a stem cell graft to a child with combined immunodeficiency. The rearrangement uses TRBV12-3 or TRBV12-4 and TRBJ1-1; the D gene is possibly TRBD1 (5 bases). Source: PBMCs from the stem cell graft donor, taken from the stem cell graft. The CDR3 bases are TGTGCCAGCAGTTCCTGGACGGGGGACACTGAAGCTTTCTTT. Translation gives CASSSWTGDTEAFF.